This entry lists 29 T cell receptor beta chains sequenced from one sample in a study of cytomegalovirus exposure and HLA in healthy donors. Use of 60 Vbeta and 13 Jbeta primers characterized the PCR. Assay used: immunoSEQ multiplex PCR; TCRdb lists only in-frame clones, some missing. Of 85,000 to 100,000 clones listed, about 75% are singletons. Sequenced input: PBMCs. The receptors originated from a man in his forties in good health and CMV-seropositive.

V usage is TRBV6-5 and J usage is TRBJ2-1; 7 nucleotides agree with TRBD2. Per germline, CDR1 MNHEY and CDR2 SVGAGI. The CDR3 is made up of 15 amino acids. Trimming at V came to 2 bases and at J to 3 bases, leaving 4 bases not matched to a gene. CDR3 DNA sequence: TGTGCCAGCAGTTACATACTAGCGAACTACAATGAGCAGTTCTTC. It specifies CASSYILANYNEQFF.

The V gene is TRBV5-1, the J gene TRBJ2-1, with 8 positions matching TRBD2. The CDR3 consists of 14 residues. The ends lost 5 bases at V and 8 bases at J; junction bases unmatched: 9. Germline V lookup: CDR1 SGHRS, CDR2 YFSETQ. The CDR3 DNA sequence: TGCGCCAGCAGTGAATTAGCGGGGCAGGATGAGCAGTTCTTC. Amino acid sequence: CASSELAGQDEQFF. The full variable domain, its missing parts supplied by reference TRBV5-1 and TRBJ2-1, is KAGVTQTPRYLIKTRGQQVTLSCSPISGHRSVSWYQQTPGQGLQFLFEYFSETQRNKGNFPGRFSGRQFSNSRSEMNVSTLELGDSALYLCASSELAGQDEQFFGPGTRLTVL.

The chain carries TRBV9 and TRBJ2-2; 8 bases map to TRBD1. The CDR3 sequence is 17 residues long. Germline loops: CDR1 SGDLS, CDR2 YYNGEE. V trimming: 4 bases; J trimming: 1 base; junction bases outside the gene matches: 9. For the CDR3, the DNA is TGTGCCAGCAGCCCGAGGGCGGGGACAGGGAACACCGGGGAGCTGTTTTTT. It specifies CASSPRAGTGNTGELFF.

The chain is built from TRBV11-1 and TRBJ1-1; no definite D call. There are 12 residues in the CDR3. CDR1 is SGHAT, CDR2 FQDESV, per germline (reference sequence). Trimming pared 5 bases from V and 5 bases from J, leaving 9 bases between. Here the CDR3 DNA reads TGTGCCAGCAGCCCCCGGTCGACTGAAGCTTTCTTT. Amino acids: CASSPRSTEAFF.

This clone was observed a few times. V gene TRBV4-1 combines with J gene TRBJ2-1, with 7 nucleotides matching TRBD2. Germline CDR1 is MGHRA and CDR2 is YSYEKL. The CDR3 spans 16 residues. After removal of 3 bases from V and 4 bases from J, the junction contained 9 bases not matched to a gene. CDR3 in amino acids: CASSHTLADSYNEQFF. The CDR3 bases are TGCGCCAGCAGCCATACCCTAGCGGACTCATACAATGAGCAGTTCTTC.

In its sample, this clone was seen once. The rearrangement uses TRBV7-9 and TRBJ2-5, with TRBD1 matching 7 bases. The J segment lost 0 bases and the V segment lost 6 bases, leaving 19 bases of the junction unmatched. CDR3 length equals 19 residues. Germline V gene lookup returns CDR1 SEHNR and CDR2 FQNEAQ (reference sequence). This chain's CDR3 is CASSSDRVESILYQETQYF. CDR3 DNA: TGTGCCAGCAGTTCCGACAGGGTGGAATCGATCTTGTACCAAGAGACCCAGTACTTC.

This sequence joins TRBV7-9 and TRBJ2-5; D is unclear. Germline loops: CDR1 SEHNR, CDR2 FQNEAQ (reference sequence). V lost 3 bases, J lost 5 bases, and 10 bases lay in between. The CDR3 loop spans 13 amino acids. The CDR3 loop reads CASSFSSEETQYF. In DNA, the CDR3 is TGTGCCAGCAGCTTTTCCTCGGAGGAGACCCAGTACTTC.

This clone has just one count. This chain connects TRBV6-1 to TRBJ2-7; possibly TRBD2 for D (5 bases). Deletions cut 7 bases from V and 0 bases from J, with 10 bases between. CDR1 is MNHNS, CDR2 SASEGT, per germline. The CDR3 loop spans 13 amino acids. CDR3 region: CASIPAGSYEQYF. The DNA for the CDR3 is TGTGCCAGCATCCCCGCGGGCTCCTACGAGCAGTACTTC.

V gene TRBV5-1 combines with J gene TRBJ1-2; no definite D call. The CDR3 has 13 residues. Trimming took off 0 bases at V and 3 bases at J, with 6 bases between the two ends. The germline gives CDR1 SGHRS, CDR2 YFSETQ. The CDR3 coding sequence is TGCGCCAGCAGCTTGGACGGAGACTATGGCTACACCTTC. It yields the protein CASSLDGDYGYTF.

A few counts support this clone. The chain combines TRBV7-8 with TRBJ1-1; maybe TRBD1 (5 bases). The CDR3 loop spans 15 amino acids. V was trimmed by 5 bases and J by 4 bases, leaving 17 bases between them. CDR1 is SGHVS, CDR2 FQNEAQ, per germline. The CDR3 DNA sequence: TGTGCCAGCAGCCCAAGGGCAGGGCCTGGCACTGAAGCTTTCTTT. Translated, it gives CASSPRAGPGTEAFF.

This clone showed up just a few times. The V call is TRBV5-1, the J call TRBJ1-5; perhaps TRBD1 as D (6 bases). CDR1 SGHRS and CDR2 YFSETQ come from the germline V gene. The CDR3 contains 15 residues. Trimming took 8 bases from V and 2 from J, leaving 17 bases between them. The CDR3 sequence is CARPGGAVGNQPQHF. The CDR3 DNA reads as TGCGCCAGGCCCGGGGGGGCTGTCGGCAATCAGCCCCAGCATTTT. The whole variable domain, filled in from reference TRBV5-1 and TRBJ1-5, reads KAGVTQTPRYLIKTRGQQVTLSCSPISGHRSVSWYQQTPGQGLQFLFEYFSETQRNKGNFPGRFSGRQFSNSRSEMNVSTLELGDSALYLCARPGGAVGNQPQHFGDGTRLSIL.

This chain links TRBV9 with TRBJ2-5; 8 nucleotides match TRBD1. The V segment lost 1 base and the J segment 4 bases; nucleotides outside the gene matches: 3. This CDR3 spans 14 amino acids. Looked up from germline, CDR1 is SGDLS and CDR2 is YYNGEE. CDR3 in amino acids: CASSVTGGSETQYF. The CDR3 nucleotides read TGTGCCAGCAGCGTAACAGGGGGGTCAGAGACCCAGTACTTC.

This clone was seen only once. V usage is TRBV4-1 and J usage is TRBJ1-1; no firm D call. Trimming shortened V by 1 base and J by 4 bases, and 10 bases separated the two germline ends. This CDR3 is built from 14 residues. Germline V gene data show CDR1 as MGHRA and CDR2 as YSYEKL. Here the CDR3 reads CASSQGLLGTEAFF. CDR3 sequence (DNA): TGCGCCAGCAGCCAAGGACTTCTAGGCACTGAAGCTTTCTTT.

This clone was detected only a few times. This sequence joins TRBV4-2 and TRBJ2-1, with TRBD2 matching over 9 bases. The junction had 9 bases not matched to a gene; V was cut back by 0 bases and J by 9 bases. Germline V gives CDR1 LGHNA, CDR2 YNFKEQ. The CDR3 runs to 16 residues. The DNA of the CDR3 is TGTGCCAGCAGCCAAGATGGGGCGGGGGGGGCGGTTGAGCAGTTCTTC. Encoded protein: CASSQDGAGGAVEQFF.

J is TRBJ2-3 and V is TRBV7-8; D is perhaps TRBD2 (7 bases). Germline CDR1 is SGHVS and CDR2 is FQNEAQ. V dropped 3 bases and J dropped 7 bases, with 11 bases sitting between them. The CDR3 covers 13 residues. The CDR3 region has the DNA TGTGCCAGCAGCTTGGGGGGGCCAAATACGCAGTATTTT. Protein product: CASSLGGPNTQYF.

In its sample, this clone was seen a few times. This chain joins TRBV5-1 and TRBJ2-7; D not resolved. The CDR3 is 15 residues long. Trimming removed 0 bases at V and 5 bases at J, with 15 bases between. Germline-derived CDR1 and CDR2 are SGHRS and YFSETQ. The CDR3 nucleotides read TGCGCCAGCAGCTTGGATGGAAGCACCAGGAACGAGCAGTACTTC. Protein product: CASSLDGSTRNEQYF.

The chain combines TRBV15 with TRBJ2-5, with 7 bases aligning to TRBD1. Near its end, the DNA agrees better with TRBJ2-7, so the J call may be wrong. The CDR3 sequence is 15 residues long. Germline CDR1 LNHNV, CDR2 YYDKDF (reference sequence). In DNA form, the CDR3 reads TGTGCCACCAGCGGTTGGGACAGATCCCTCTACGAGCAGTACTTC. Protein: CATSGWDRSLYEQYF.

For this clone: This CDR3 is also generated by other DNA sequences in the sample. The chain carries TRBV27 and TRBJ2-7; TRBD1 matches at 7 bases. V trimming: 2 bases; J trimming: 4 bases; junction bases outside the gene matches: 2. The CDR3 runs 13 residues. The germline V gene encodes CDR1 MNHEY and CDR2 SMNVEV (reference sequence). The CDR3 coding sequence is TGTGCCAGCAGTTTAGGCAGGGGGTACGAGCAGTACTTC. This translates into CASSLGRGYEQYF.

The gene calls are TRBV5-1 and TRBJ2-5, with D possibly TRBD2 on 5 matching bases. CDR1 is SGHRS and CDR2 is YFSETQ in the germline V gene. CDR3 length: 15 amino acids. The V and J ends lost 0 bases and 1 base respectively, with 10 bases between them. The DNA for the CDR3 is TGCGCCAGCAGCTTGGAGGCGGGCTTCCAAGAGACCCAGTACTTC. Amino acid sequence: CASSLEAGFQETQYF.

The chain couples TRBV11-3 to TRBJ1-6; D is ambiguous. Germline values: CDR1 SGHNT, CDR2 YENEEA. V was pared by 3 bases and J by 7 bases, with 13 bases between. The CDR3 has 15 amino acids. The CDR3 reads CASSFGRIPNSPLHF. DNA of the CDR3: TGTGCCAGCAGCTTTGGCAGAATCCCGAATTCACCCCTCCACTTT. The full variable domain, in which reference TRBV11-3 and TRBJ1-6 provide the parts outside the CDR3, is EAGVVQSPRYKIIEKKQPVAFWCNPISGHNTLYWYLQNLGQGPELLIRYENEEAVDDSQLPKDRFSAERLKGVDSTLKIQPAELGDSAVYLCASSFGRIPNSPLHFGNGTRLTVT.

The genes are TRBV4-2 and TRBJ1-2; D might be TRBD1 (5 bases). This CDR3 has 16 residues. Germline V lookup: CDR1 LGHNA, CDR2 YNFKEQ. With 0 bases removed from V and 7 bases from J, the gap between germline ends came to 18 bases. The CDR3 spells CASSQDWARASPGYTF. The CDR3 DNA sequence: TGTGCCAGCAGCCAAGATTGGGCCAGGGCCAGTCCTGGCTACACCTTC.

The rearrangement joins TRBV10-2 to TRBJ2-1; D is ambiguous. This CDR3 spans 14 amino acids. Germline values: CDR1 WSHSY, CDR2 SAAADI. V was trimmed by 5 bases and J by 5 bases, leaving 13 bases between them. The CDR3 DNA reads TGCGCCAGCAGTCCGAGCAGCGTAGACAATGAGCAGTTCTTC. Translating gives CASSPSSVDNEQFF.

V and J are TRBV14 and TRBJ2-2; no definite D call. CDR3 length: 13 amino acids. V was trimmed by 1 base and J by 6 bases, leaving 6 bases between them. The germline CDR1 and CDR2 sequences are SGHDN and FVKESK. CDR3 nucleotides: TGTGCCAGCAGCCAAGGCGCCCCCGGGGAGCTGTTTTTT. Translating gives CASSQGAPGELFF.

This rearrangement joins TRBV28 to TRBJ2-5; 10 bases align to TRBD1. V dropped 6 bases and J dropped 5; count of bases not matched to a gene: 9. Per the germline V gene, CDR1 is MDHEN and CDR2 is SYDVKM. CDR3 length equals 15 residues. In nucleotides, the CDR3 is TGTGCCAGCAGCCCTGGGACAGGGGTGTTTGAGACCCAGTACTTC. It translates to CASSPGTGVFETQYF.

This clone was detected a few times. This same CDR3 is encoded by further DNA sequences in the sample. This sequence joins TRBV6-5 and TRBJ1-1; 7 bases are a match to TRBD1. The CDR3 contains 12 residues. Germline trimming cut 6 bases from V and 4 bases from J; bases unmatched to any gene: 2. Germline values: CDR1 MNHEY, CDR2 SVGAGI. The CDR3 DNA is TGTGCCAGCAGCCCAGGGGGCACTGAAGCTTTCTTT. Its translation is CASSPGGTEAFF.

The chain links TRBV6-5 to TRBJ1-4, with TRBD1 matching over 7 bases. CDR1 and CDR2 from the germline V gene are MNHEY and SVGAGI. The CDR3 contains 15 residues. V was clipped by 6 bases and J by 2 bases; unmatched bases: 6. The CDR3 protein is CASSVLGGTNEKLFF. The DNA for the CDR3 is TGTGCCAGCAGCGTCTTAGGGGGCACTAATGAAAAACTGTTTTTT.

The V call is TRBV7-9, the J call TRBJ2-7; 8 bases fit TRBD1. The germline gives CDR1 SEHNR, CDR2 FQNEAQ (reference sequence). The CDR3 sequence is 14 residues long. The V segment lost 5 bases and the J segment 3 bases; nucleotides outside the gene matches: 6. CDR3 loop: CASSAQGDFYEQYF. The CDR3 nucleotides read TGTGCCAGCAGCGCACAGGGGGATTTCTACGAGCAGTACTTC.

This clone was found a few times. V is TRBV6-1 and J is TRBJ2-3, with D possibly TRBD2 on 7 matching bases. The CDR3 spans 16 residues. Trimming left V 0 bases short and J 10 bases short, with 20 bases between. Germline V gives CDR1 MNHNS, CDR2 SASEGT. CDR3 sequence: CASSEAGGLFRRAQYF. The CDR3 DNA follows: TGTGCCAGCAGTGAAGCGGGGGGGCTTTTTAGACGGGCGCAGTATTTT.

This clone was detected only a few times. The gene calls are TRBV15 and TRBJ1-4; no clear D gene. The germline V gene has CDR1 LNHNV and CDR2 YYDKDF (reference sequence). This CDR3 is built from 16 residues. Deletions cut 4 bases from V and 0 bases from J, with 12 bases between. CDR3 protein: CATSKASSATNEKLFF. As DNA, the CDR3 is TGTGCCACCAGCAAAGCCTCCTCCGCAACTAATGAAAAACTGTTTTTT.